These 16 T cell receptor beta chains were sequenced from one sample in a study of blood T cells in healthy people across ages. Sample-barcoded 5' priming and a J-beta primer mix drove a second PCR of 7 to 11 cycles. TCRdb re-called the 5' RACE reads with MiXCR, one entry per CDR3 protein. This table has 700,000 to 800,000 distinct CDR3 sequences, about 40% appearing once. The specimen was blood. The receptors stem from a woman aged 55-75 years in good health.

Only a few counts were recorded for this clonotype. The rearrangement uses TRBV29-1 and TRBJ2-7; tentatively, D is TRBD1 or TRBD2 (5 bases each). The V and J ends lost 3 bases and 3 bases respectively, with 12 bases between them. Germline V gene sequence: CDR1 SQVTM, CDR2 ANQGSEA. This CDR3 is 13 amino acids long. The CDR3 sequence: CSVEGQGDYEQYF. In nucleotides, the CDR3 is TGCAGCGTTGAGGGTCAGGGAGACTACGAGCAGTACTTC.

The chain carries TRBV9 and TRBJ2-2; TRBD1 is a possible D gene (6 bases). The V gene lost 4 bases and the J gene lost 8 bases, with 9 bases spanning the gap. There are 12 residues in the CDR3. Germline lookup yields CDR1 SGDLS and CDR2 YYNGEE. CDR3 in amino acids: CASSSGDGELFF. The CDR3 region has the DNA TGTGCCAGCAGCTCAGGGGATGGGGAGCTGTTTTTT.

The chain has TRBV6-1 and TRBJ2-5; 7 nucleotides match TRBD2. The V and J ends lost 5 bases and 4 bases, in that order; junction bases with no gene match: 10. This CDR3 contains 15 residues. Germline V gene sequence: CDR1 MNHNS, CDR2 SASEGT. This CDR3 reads CASSKPSGVGETQYF. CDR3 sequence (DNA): TGTGCCAGCAGTAAACCTAGCGGAGTGGGAGAGACCCAGTACTTC.

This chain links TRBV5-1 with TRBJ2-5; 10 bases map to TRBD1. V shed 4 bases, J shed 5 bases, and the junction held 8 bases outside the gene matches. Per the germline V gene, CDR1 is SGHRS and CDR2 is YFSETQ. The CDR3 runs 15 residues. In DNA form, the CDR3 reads TGCGCCAGCAGCACCCAGACAGGGGGCATGGAGACCCAGTACTTC. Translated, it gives CASSTQTGGMETQYF. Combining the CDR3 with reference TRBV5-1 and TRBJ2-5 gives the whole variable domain KAGVTQTPRYLIKTRGQQVTLSCSPISGHRSVSWYQQTPGQGLQFLFEYFSETQRNKGNFPGRFSGRQFSNSRSEMNVSTLELGDSALYLCASSTQTGGMETQYFGPGTRLLVL.

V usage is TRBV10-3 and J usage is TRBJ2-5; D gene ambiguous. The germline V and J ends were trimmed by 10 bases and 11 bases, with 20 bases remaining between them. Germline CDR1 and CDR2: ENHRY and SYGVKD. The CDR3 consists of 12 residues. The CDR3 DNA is TGTGCCACCAGCTCCCCTAGAGGAGAGCAGTACTTC. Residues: CATSSPRGEQYF.

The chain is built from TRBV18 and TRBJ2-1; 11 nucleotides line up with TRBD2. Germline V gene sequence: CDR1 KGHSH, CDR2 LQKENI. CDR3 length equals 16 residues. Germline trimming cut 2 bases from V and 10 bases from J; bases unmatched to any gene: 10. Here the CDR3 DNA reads TGTGCCAGCTCACCATGGACTAGCGGGTCTCCCCGCGAGCAGTTCTTC. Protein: CASSPWTSGSPREQFF. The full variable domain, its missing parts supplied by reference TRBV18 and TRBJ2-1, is NAGVMQNPRHLVRRRGQEARLRCSPMKGHSHVYWYRQLPEEGLKFMVYLQKENIIDESGMPKERFSAEFPKEGPSILRIQQVVRGDSAAYFCASSPWTSGSPREQFFGPGTRLTVL.

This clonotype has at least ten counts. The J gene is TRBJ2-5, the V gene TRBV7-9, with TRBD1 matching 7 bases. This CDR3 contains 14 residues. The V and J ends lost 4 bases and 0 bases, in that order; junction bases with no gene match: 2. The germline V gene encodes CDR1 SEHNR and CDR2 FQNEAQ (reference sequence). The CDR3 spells CASSSDRDQETQYF. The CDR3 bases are TGTGCCAGCAGCTCCGACAGGGACCAAGAGACCCAGTACTTC.

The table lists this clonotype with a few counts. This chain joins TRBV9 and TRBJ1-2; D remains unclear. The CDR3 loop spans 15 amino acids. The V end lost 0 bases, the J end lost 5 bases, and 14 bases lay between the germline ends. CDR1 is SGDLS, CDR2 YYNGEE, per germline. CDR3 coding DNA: TGTGCCAGCAGCGTAGGGGCCTTAACACCTTATGGCTACACCTTC. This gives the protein CASSVGALTPYGYTF.

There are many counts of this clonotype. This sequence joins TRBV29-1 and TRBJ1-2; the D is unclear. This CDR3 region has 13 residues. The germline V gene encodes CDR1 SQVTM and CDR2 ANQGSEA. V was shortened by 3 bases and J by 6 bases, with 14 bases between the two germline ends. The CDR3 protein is CSVEAGLRDGYTF. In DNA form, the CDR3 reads TGCAGCGTTGAGGCAGGCCTGAGGGATGGCTACACCTTC.

This chain's CDR3 is CASSPPGPNNEQFF. In nucleotides, the CDR3 is TGTGCCAGCAGCCCTCCCGGACCGAACAATGAGCAGTTCTTC. V and J are TRBV7-3 and TRBJ2-1; D is ambiguous. CDR3 length: 14 residues. Germline CDR1 reads SGHTA; CDR2 reads FQGTGA. V gave up 5 bases and J gave up 5 bases, with 13 bases separating them.

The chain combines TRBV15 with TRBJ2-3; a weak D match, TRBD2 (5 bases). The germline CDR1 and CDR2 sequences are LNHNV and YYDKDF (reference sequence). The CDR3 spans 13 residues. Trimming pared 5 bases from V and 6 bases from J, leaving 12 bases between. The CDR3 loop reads CATSPRTRDTQYF. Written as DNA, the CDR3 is TGTGCCACCAGCCCACGGACTCGGGATACGCAGTATTTT.

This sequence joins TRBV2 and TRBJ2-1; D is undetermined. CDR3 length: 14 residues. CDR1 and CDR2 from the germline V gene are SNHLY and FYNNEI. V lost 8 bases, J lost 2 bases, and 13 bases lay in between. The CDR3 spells CASEEVRPYNEQFF. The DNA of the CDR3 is TGTGCCAGCGAAGAGGTGCGCCCCTACAATGAGCAGTTCTTC. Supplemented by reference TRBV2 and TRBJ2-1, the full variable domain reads EPEVTQTPSHQVTQMGQEVILRCVPISNHLYFYWYRQILGQKVEFLVSFYNNEISEKSEIFDDQFSVERPDGSNFTLKIRSTKLEDSAMYFCASEEVRPYNEQFFGPGTRLTVL.

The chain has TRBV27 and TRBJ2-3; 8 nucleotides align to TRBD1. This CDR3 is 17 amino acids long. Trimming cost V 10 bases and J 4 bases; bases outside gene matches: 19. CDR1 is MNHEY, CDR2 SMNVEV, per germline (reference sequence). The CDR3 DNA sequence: TGTGCCATCCGTTCACGCAAGGGGGCAGGGGGCTCAGATACGCAGTATTTT. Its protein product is CAIRSRKGAGGSDTQYF.

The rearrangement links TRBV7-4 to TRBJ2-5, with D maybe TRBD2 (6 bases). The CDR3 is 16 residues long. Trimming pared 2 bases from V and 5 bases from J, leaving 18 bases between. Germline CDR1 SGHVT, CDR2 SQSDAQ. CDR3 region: CASSLTPAAGSETQYF. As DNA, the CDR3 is TGTGCCAGCAGCTTAACGCCGGCGGCGGGGAGTGAGACCCAGTACTTC. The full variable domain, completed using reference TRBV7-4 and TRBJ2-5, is GAGVSQSPRYKVAKRGRDVALRCDSISGHVTLYWYRQTLGQGSEVLTYSQSDAQRDKSGRPSGRFSAERPERSVSTLKIQRTEQGDSAVYLCASSLTPAAGSETQYFGPGTRLLVL.

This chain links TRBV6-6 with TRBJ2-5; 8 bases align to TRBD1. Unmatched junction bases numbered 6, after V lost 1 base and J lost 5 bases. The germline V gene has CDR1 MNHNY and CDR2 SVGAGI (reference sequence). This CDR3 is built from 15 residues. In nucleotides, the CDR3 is TGTGCCAGCAGTTACTACAGGGGGACCTCGGAGACCCAGTACTTC. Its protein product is CASSYYRGTSETQYF.

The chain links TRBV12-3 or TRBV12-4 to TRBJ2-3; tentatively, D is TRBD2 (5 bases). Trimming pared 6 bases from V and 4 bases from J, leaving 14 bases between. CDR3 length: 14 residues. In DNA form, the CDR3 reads TGTGCCAGCAGACTAGAGTATGCTCCAGATACGCAGTATTTT. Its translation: CASRLEYAPDTQYF.